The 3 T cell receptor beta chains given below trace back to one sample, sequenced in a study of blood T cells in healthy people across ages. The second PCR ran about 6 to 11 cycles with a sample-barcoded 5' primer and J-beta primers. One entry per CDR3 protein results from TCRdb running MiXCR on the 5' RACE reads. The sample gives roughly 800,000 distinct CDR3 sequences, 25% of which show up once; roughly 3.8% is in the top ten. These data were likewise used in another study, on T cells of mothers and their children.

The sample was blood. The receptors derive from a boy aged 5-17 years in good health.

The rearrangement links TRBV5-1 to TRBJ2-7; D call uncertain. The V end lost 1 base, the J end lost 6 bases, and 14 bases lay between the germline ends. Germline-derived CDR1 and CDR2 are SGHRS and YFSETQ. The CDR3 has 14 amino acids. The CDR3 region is CASSLPASSAEQYF. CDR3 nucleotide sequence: TGCGCCAGCAGCTTGCCAGCTTCGTCGGCCGAGCAGTACTTC. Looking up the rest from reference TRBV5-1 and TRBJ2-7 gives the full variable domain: KAGVTQTPRYLIKTRGQQVTLSCSPISGHRSVSWYQQTPGQGLQFLFEYFSETQRNKGNFPGRFSGRQFSNSRSEMNVSTLELGDSALYLCASSLPASSAEQYFGPGTRLTVT.

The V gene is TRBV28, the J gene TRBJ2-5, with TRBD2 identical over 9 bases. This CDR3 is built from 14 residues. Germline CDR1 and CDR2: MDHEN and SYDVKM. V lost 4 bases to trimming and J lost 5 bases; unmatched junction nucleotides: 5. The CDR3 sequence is CASSSVAGVETQYF. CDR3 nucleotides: TGTGCCAGCAGTTCCGTAGCGGGAGTGGAGACCCAGTACTTC.

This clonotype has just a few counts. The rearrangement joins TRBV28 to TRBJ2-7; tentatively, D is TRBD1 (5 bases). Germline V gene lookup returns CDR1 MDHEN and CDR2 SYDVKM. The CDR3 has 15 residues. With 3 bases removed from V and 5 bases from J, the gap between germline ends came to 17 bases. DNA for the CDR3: TGTGCCAGCAGTTTTGGGGCTACGCTTCGGGACGAGCAGTACTTC. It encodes CASSFGATLRDEQYF.